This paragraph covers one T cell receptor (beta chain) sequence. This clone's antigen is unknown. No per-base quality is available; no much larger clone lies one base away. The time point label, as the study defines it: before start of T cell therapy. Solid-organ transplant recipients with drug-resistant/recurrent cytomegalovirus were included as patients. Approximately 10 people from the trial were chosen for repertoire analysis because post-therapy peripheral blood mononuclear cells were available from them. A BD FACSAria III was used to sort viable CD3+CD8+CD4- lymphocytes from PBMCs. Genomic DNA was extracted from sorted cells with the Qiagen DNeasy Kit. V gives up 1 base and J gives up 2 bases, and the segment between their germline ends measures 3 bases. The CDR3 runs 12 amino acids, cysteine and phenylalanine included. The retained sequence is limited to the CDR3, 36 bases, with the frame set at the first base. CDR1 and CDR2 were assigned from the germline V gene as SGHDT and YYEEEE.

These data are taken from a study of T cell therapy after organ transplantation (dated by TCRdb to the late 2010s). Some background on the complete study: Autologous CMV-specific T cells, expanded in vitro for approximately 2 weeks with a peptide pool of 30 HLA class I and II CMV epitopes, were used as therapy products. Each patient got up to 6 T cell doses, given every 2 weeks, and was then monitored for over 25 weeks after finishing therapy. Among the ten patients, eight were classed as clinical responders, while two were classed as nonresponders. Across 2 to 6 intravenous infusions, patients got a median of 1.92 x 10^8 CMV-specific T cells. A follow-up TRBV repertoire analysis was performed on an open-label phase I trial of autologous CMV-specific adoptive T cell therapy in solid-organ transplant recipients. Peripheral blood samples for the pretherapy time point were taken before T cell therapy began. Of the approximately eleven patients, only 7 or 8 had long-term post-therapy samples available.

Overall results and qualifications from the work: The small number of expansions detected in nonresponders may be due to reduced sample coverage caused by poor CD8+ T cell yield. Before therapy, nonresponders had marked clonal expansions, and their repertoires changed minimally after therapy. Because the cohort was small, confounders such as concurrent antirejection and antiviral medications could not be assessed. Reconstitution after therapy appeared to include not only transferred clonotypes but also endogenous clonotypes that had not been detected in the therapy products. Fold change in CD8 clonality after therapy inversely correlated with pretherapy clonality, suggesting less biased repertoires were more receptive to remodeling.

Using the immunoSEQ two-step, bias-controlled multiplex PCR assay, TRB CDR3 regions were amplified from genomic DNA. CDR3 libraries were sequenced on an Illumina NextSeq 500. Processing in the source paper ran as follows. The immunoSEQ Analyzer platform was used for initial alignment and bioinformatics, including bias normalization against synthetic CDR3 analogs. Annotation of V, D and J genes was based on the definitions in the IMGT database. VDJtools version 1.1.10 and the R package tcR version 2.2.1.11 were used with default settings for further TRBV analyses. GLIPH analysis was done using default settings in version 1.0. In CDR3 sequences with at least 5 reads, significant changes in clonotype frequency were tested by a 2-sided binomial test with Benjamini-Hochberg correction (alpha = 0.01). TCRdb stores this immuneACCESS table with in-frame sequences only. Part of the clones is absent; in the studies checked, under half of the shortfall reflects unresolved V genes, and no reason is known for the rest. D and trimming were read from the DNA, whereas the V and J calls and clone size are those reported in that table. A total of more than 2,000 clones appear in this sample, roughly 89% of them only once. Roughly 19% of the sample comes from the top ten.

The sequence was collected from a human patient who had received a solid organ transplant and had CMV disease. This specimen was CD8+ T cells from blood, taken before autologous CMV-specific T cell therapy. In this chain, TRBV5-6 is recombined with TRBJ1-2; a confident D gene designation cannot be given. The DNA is TGTGCCAGCAGCTTGCCAAACTATGGCTACACCTTC. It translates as CASSLPNYGYTF.